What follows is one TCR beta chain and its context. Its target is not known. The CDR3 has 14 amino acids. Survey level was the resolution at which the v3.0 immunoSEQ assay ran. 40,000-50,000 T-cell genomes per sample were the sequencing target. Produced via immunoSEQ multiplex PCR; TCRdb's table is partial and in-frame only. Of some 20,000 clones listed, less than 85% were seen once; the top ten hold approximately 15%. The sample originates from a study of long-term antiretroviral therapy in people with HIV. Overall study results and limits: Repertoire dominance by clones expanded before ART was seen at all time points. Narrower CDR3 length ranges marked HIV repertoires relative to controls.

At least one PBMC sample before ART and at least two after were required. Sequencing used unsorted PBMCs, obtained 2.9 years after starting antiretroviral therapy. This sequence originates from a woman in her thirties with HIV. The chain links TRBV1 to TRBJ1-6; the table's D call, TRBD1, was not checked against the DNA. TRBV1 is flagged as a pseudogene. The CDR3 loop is CTSSLGTANSPLHF. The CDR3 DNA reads TGCACCAGCAGCCTTGGGACAGCGAATTCACCCCTCCACTTT.